This T cell receptor beta chain was sequenced in a study of shared clonotypes between healthy human individuals. Overall study: Per donor, CD8 memory used one plate, CD8 naive used two, CD4 memory used three and CD4 naive used three.

Trimming took 0 bases from V and 6 from J, leaving 9 bases between them. Germline V CDR1 and CDR2: ENHRY, SYGVKD. This CDR3 region has 14 residues. Produced via immunoSEQ multiplex PCR; TCRdb's table is partial and in-frame only. The table records some 900,000 clones, about three quarters of them present only once. The sample holds one count of this clone. Sequenced sample: memory CD4+ T cells sorted from blood. Indicated subset: CD45RA-negative fraction. The chain recombines TRBV10-3 with TRBJ1-5; a possible D gene is TRBD1 (5 bases). This receptor was taken from a young man in good health. In DNA form, the CDR3 reads TGTGCCATCAGTGAGTCTGGGGACCGTCAGCCCCAGCATTTT. Translating it yields CAISESGDRQPQHF.